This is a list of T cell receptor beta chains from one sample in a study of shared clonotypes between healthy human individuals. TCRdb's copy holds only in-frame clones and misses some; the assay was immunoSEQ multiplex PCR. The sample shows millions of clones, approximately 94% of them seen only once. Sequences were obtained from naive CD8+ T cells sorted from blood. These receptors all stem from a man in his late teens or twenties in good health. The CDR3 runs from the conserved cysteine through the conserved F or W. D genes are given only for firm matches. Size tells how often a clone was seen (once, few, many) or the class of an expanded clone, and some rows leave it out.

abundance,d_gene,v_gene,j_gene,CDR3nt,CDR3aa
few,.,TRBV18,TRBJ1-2,TGTGCCAGCTCACTCCTCAAGGACACCAACTATGGCTACACCTTC,CASSLLKDTNYGYTF
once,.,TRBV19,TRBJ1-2,TGTGCCAGTAGTTACCGTGACTTTTATGGCTACACCTTC,CASSYRDFYGYTF
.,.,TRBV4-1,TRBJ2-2,TGCGCCAGCAGCCAAGTCTGGGCCGGTCGGGACGGGGAGCTGTTTTTT,CASSQVWAGRDGELFF
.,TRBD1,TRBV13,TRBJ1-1,TGTGCCAGCAGCTCTCTGACAGGGGGCACTGAAGCTTTCTTT,CASSSLTGGTEAFF
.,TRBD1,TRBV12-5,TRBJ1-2,TGTGCTAGTGGTTTGGAGACAGGGATTGGTGGCTACACCTTC,CASGLETGIGGYTF
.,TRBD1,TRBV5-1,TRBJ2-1,TGCGCCAGCAGCTCCCGACAGGGTACAAATGAGCAGTTCTTC,CASSSRQGTNEQFF
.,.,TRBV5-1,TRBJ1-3,TGCGCCAGCAGCCGGACAGTGGGAAACACCATATATTTT,CASSRTVGNTIYF
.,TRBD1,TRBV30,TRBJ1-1,TGTGCCTGGAGTGTAACCCCTACAGGGGGGAACACTGAAGCTTTCTTT,CAWSVTPTGGNTEAFF
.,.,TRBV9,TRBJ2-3,TGTGCCAGCAGCGTAGGGAGGGACGATAGCACAGATACGCAGTATTTT,CASSVGRDDSTDTQYF
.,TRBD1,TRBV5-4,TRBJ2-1,TGTGCCAGCCGGGAGACAGGGGACAATGAGCAGTTCTTC,CASRETGDNEQFF
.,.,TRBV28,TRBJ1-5,TGTGCCAGCACCCCGGAACCAGGGGGCAATCAGCCCCAGCATTTT,CASTPEPGGNQPQHF
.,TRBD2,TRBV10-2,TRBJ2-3,TGCGCCAGGGCTAGCGGGAGGGCAGATACGCAGTATTTT,CARASGRADTQYF
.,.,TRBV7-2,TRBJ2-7,TGTGCCAGCAGCCGAACTGGGGGATCAGGCGAGCAGTACTTC,CASSRTGGSGEQYF
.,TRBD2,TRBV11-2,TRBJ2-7,TGTGCCAGCAGCTGGGGCGGGGGGCTCAGCTCCTACGAGCAGTACTTC,CASSWGGGLSSYEQYF
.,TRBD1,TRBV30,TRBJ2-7,TGTGCCTGGATGACAGGGGATTCCTACGAGCAGTACTTC,CAWMTGDSYEQYF
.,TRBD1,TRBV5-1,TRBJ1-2,TGCGCCAGCAGCACGGGACAGGGGGCGCCTAACTATGGCTACACCTTC,CASSTGQGAPNYGYTF
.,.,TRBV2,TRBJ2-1,TGTGCCAGCAGTACCTCTCCAAGCGGAAGCTCCTACAATGAGCAGTTCTTC,CASSTSPSGSSYNEQFF